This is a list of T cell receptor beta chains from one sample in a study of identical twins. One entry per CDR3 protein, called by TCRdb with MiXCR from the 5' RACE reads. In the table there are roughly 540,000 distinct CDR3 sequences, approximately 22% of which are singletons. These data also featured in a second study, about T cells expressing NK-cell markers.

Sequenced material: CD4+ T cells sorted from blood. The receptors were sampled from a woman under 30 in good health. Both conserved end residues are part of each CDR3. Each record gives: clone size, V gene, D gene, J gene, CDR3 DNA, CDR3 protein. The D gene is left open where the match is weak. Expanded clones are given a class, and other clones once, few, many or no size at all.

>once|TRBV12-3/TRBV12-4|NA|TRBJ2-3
TGTGCCAGCGGACTTAGTGATACGCAGTATTTT
CASGLSDTQYF
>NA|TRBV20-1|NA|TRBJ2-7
TGCAGTGCTAGAGATCCACAGGTTGGCGGGTACGAGCAGTACTTC
CSARDPQVGGYEQYF
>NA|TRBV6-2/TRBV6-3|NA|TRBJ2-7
TGTGCCAGCAGTTACTGGACCGCAATGTACGAGCAGTACTTC
CASSYWTAMYEQYF
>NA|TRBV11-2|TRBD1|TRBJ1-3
TGTGCCAGCAGCCCCTCCGGGACAGGGGGCGCATTTGGAAACACCATATATTTT
CASSPSGTGGAFGNTIYF
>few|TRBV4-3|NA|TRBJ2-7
TGCGCCAGCAGCCAGGGGGCGGGAAGGTACGAGCAGTACTTC
CASSQGAGRYEQYF
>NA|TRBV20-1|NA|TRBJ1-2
TGCAGTGCCGTATACAGGGAAGGAAATGGCTACACCTTC
CSAVYREGNGYTF
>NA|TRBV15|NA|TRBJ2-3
TGTGCCACCAGCAGAGCGGGGCGCACAGATACGCAGTATTTT
CATSRAGRTDTQYF
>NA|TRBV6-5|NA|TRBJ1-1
TGTGCCAGCGGTGGGGGAGCTTTCTTT
CASGGGAFF
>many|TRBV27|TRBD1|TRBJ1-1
TGTGCCAGCAGTCCCAGGACAGGGACCACTGAAGCTTTCTTT
CASSPRTGTTEAFF
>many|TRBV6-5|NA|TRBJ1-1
TGTGCCAGCAGTTCGCAGGGTAAGACTTTCTTT
CASSSQGKTFF
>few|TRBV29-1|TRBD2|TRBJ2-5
TGCAGCGGGACTAGCGGAGAGACCCAGTACTTC
CSGTSGETQYF
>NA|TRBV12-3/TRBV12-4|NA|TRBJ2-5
TGTGCCAGCAGTTTAGATGTGGTGGGGACCCAGTACTTC
CASSLDVVGTQYF
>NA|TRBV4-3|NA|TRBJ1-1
TGCGCCAGCAGCCAAGCAGGCTACAGAGAAGCTTTCTTT
CASSQAGYREAFF